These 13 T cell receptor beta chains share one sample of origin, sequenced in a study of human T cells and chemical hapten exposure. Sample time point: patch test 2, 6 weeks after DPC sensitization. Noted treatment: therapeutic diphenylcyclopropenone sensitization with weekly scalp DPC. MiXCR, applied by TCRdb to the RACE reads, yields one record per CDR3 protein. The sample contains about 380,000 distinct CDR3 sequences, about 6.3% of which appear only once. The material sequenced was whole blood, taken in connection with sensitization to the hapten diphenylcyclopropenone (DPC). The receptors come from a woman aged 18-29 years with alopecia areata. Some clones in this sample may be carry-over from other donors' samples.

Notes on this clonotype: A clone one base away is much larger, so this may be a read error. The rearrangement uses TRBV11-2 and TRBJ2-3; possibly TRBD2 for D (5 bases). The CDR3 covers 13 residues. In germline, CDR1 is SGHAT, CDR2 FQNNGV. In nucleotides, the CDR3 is TGTGCCAGCAGCTTACGGGAAACAGATTCGCAGTATTTT. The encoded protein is CASSLRETDSQYF.

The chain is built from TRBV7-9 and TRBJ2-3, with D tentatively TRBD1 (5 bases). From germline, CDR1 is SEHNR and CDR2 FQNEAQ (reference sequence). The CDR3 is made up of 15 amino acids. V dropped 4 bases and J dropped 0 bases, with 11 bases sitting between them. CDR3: CASSYGRASTDTQYF. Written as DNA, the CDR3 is TGTGCCAGCAGCTACGGCAGGGCTAGCACAGATACGCAGTATTTT.

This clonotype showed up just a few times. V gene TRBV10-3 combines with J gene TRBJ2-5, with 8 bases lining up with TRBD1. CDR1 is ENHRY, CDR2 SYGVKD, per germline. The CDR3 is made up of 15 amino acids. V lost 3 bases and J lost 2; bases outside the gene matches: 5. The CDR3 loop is CAISDYNRGQETQYF. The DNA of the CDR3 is TGTGCCATCAGTGATTATAACAGGGGGCAAGAGACCCAGTACTTC.

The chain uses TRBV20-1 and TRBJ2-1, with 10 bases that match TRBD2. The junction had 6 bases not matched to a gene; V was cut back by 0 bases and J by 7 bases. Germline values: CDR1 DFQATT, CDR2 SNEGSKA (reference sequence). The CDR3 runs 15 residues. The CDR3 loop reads CSARDGLAGANEQFF. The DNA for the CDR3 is TGCAGTGCTAGAGATGGGCTAGCGGGGGCAAATGAGCAGTTCTTC.

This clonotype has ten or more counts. CDR3 protein: CASSYEDRVGTYNEQFF. For the CDR3, the DNA is TGTGCCAGCAGTTACGAAGACAGGGTAGGGACCTACAATGAGCAGTTCTTC. The chain combines TRBV6-5 with TRBJ2-1; 7 positions match TRBD1. Germline loops: CDR1 MNHEY, CDR2 SVGAGI. V was clipped by 2 bases and J by 2 bases; unmatched bases: 9. There are 17 residues in the CDR3.

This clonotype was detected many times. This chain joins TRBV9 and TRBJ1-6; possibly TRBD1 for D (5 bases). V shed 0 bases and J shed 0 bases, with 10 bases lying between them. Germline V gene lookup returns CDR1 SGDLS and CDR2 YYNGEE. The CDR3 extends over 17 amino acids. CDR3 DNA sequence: TGTGCCAGCAGCGTAGTTGAGGGGAGCTCCTATAATTCACCCCTCCACTTT. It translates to CASSVVEGSSYNSPLHF. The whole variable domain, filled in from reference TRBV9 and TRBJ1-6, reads DSGVTQTPKHLITATGQRVTLRCSPRSGDLSVYWYQQSLDQGLQFLIQYYNGEERAKGNILERFSAQQFPDLHSELNLSSLELGDSALYFCASSVVEGSSYNSPLHFGNGTRLTVT.

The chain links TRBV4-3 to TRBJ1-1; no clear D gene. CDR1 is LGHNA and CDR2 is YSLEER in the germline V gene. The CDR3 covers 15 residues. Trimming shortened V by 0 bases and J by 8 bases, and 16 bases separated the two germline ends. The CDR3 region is CASSQDMVAGEEAFF. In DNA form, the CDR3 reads TGCGCCAGCAGCCAAGATATGGTAGCGGGTGAGGAAGCTTTCTTT.

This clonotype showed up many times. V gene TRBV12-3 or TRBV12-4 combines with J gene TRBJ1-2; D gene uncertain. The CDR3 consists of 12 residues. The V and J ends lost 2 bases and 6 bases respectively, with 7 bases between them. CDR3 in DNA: TGTGCCAGCAGTTTATCCCAGGATGGCTACACCTTC. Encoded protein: CASSLSQDGYTF.

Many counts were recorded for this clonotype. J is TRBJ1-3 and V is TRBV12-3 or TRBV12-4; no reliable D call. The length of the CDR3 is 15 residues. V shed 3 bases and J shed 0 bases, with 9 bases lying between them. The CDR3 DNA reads TGTGCCAGCAGTTTCATTTCGGTCTCTGGAAACACCATATATTTT. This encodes CASSFISVSGNTIYF.

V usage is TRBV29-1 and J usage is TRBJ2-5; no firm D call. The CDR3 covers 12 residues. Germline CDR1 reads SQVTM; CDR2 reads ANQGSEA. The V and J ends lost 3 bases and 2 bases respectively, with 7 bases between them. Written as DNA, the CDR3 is TGCAGCGTTGAGACTGAACAAGAGACCCAGTACTTC. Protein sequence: CSVETEQETQYF.

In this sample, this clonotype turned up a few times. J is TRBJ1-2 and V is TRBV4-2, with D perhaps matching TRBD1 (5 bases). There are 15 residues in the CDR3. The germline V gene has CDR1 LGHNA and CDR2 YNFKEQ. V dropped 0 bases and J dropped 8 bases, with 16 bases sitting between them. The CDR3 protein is CASSQDRAGREGYTF. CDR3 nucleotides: TGTGCCAGCAGCCAAGACAGGGCAGGGAGGGAAGGCTACACCTTC.

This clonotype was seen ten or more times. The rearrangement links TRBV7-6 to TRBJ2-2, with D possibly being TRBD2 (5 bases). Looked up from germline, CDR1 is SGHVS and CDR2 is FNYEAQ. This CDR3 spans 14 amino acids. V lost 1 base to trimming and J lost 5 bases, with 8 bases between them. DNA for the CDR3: TGTGCCAGCAGCTTAGGCCAGCGGACCGGGGAGCTGTTTTTT. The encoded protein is CASSLGQRTGELFF.

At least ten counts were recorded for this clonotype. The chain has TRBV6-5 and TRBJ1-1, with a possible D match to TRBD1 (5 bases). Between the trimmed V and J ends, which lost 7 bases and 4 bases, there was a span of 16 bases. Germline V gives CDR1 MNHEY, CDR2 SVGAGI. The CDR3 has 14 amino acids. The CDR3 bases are TGTGCCAGCACCCGTCTTGAGGGGATCACTGAAGCTTTCTTT. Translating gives CASTRLEGITEAFF.